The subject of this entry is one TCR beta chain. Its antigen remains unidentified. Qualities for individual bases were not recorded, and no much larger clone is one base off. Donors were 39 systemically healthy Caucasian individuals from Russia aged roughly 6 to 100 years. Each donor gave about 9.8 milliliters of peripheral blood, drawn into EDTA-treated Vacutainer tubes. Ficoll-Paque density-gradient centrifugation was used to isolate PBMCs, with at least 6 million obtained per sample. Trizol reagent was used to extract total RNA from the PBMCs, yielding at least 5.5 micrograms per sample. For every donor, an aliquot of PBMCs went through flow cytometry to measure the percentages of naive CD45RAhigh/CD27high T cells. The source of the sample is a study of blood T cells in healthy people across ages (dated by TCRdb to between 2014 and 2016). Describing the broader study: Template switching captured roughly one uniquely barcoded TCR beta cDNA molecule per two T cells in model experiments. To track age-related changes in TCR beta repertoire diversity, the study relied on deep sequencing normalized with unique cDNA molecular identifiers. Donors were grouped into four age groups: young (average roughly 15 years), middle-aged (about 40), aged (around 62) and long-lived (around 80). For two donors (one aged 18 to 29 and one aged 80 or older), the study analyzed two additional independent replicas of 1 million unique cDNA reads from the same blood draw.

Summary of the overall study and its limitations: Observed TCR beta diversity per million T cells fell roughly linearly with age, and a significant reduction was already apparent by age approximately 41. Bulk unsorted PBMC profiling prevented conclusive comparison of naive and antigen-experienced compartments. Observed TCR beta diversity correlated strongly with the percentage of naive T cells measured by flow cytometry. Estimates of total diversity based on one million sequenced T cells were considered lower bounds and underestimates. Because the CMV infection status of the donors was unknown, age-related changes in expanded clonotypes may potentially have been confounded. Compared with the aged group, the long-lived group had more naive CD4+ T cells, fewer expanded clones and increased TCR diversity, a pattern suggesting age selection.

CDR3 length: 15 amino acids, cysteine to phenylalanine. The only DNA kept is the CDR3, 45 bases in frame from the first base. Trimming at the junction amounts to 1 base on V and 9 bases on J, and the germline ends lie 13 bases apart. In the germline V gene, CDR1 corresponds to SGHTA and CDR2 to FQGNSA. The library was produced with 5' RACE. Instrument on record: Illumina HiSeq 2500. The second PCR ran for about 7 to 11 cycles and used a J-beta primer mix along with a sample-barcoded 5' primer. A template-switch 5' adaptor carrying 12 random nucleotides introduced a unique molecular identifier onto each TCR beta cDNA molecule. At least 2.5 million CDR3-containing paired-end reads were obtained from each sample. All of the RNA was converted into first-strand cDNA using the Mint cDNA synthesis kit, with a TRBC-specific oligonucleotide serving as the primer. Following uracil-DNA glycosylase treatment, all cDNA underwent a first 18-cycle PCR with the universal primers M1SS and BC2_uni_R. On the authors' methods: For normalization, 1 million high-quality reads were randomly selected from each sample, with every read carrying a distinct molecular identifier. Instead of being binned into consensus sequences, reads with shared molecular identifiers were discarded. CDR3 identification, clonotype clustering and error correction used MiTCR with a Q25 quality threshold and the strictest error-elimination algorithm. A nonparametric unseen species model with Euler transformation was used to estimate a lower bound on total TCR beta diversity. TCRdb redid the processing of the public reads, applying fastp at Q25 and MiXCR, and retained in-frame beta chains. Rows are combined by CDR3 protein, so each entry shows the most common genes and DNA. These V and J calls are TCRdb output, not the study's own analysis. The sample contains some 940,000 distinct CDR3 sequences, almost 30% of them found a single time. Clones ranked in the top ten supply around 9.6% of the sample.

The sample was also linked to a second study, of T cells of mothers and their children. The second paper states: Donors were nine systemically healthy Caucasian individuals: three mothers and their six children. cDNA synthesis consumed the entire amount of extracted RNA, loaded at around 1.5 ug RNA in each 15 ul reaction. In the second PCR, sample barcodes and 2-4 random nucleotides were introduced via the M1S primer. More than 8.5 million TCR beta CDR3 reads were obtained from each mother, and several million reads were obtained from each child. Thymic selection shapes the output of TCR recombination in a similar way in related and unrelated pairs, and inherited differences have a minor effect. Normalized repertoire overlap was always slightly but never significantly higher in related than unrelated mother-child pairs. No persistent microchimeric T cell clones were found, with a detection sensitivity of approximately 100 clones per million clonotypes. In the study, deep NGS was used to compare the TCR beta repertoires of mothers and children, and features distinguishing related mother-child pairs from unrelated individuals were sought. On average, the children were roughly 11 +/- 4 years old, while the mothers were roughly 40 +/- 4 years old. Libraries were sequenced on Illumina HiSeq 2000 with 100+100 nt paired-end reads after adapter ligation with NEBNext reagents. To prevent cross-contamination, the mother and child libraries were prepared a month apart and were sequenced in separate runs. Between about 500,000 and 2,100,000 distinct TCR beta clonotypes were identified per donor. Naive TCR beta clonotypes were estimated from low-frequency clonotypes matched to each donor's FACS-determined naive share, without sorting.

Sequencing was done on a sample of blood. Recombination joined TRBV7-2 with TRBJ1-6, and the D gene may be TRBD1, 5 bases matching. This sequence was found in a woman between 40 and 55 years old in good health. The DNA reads TGTGCCAGCAGCTTAGTTACAGGAGGGAGTTCACCCCTCCACTTT. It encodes CASSLVTGGSSPLHF.